The 26 T cell receptor beta chains in this list originate from one sample, sequenced in a study of prognosis after radiotherapy for stage I lung cancer. Genomic DNA yielded TCR beta CDR3, amplified by two-round multiplex PCR. Amplification in first-round PCR relied on primers specific to each TRBV and TRBJ gene. TCRdb reprocessed the multiplex PCR reads via MiXCR and lists one record per CDR3 protein. The sample consists of about 12,000 distinct CDR3 sequences, approximately 40% of them appearing once. Source: PBMCs, taken before or after stereotactic body radiation therapy (not recorded which). The receptors originated from a donor over 45 with non-small cell lung cancer.

This clonotype was picked up many times. CDR3 nucleotide sequence: TGTGCCAGCAGCCCGCAGCGGGAGGGCCACTACGAGCAGTACTTC. Its protein is CASSPQREGHYEQYF. This chain joins TRBV4-2 and TRBJ2-7; 10 bases are shared with TRBD2. In germline, CDR1 is LGHNA, CDR2 YNFKEQ. The V and J ends lost 4 bases and 3 bases, in that order; junction bases with no gene match: 6. The CDR3 consists of 15 residues.

The V gene is TRBV24-1, the J gene TRBJ1-6; 8 nucleotides align to TRBD1. V trimming: 1 base; J trimming: 5 bases; junction bases outside the gene matches: 9. This CDR3 comprises 18 residues. Germline CDR1 reads KGHDR; CDR2 reads SFDVKD. CDR3 loop: CATSDFKVGQGDNSPLHF. The DNA of the CDR3 is TGTGCCACCAGTGATTTTAAAGTCGGACAGGGTGATAATTCACCCCTCCACTTT.

The rearrangement joins TRBV20-1 to TRBJ2-7; 7 nucleotides line up with TRBD1. The CDR3 contains 14 residues. Germline CDR1 reads DFQATT; CDR2 reads SNEGSKA (reference sequence). Losses at the gene ends were 5 bases for V and 5 bases for J; bases not matched to a gene: 12. CDR3 amino acids: CSAVTQGNRDEQYF. Here the CDR3 DNA reads TGCAGTGCTGTAACACAGGGGAATCGGGACGAGCAGTACTTC.

The chain uses TRBV12-3 or TRBV12-4 and TRBJ2-2; TRBD1 matches at 8 bases. The V segment lost 6 bases and the J segment 1 base; nucleotides outside the gene matches: 1. CDR3 length: 14 residues. The CDR3 region is CASSGTGNTGELFF. The DNA for the CDR3 is TGTGCCAGCAGCGGGACAGGGAACACCGGGGAGCTGTTTTTT.

V is TRBV12-3 or TRBV12-4 and J is TRBJ1-1, with a possible D match to TRBD1 (6 bases). The CDR3 length is 14 residues. V was shortened by 7 bases and J by 1 base, with 13 bases between the two germline ends. The CDR3: CASTCTGTNTEAFF. CDR3 coding DNA: TGTGCCAGCACTTGTACAGGGACGAACACTGAAGCTTTCTTT.

The chain has TRBV2 and TRBJ2-6; tentatively, D is TRBD1 (5 bases). Per germline, CDR1 SNHLY and CDR2 FYNNEI. This CDR3 is 15 amino acids long. CDR3 loop: CDRRLTVSGANVLTF. The CDR3, as DNA: TGTGACAGGAGACTGACAGTCTCTGGGGCCAACGTCCTGACTTTC.

This clonotype was counted many times. The rearrangement links TRBV30 to TRBJ1-4; D gene ambiguous. V was cut by 0 bases and J by 2 bases, with 16 bases left in between. The germline gives CDR1 GTSNPN, CDR2 SVGIG (reference sequence). This CDR3 is built from 17 residues. The CDR3 loop is CAWSVPPERETNEKLFF. CDR3 coding DNA: TGTGCCTGGAGTGTCCCACCAGAGAGGGAGACTAATGAAAAACTGTTTTTT. Supplemented by reference TRBV30 and TRBJ1-4, the full variable domain reads SQTIHQWPATLVQPVGSPLSLECTVEGTSNPNLYWYRQAAGRGLQLLFYSVGIGQISSEVPQNLSASRPQDRQFILSSKKLLLSDSGFYLCAWSVPPERETNEKLFFGSGTQLSVL.

Concerning this clonotype itself: Its ends do not fully match the called genes, so a read error is possible. This chain links TRBV2 with TRBJ2-5; 9 bases line up with TRBD2. CDR1 is SNHLY and CDR2 is FYNNEI in the germline V gene. The CDR3 loop spans 16 amino acids. The CDR3 sequence: CASSQAGGLSQETQYF. The DNA for the CDR3 is TGTGCCAGCAGTCAAGCGGGGGGCCTCAGCCAAGAGACCCAGTACTTC. The full variable domain, with the rest looked up from reference TRBV2 and TRBJ2-5, is EPEVTQTPSHQVTQMGQEVILRCVPISNHLYFYWYRQILGQKVEFLVSFYNNEISEKSEIFDDQFSVERPDGSNFTLKIRSTKLEDSAMYFCASSQAGGLSQETQYFGPGTRLLVL.

On this clonotype: The junction and the germline gene differ at one end; a read error may be behind it. V and J are TRBV5-1 and TRBJ1-2; D might be TRBD1 (6 bases). CDR1 SGHRS and CDR2 YFSETQ come from the germline V gene. The CDR3 covers 15 residues. This CDR3 is CAGSLGGDGNYGYTF. The CDR3 DNA follows: TGCGCCGGCAGCTTGGGGGGCGATGGGAACTATGGCTACACCTTC.

This clonotype was seen ten or more times. This chain connects TRBV30 to TRBJ1-2; TRBD1 matches 8 bases. The length of the CDR3 is 13 residues. Germline CDR1 is GTSNPN and CDR2 is SVGIG (reference sequence). V shed 3 bases and J 8 bases; nucleotides not matched to a gene: 8. CDR3 residues: CAWSRDRPQGYTF. The CDR3 DNA reads as TGTGCCTGGAGCCGGGACAGGCCCCAAGGCTACACCTTC.

This clonotype was detected ten times or more. The rearrangement uses TRBV10-3 and TRBJ1-5; unclear D gene. The CDR3 covers 13 residues. Germline lookup yields CDR1 ENHRY and CDR2 SYGVKD. V dropped 3 bases and J dropped 9 bases, with 12 bases sitting between them. The CDR3 DNA reads as TGTGCCATCAGTGAAGACGGTTCGCGGCCCCAGCATTTT. Amino acids: CAISEDGSRPQHF.

This clonotype was counted many times. V gene TRBV9 combines with J gene TRBJ1-2; the D is unclear. The CDR3 covers 14 residues. The germline V gene encodes CDR1 SGDLS and CDR2 YYNGEE. The V and J ends lost 0 bases and 9 bases respectively, with 15 bases between them. The CDR3 protein is CASSVVGSSSSYTF. DNA for the CDR3: TGTGCCAGCAGCGTAGTTGGGTCTTCAAGTAGCTACACCTTC. The whole variable domain, remainder taken from reference TRBV9 and TRBJ1-2, is DSGVTQTPKHLITATGQRVTLRCSPRSGDLSVYWYQQSLDQGLQFLIQYYNGEERAKGNILERFSAQQFPDLHSELNLSSLELGDSALYFCASSVVGSSSSYTFGSGTRLTVV.

This rearrangement joins TRBV20-1 to TRBJ1-2; TRBD1 agrees at 8 bases. The CDR3 runs to 13 residues. Looked up from germline, CDR1 is DFQATT and CDR2 is SNEGSKA (reference sequence). The CDR3 is CSARAGQVYGYTF. The CDR3 DNA follows: TGCAGCGCCCGAGCGGGACAGGTCTATGGCTACACCTTC.

This clonotype showed up many times. The V call is TRBV4-3, the J call TRBJ2-2; TRBD2 matches at 13 bases. V lost 1 base and J lost 2; bases outside the gene matches: 4. CDR1 LGHNA and CDR2 YSLEER come from the germline V gene. CDR3 size: 18 residues. The CDR3 loop is CASSQGGTSGANTGELFF. The CDR3 bases are TGCGCCAGCAGCCAAGGGGGGACTAGCGGGGCAAACACCGGGGAGCTGTTTTTT.

In its sample, this clonotype ranks as medium-sized. The chain employs TRBV27 and TRBJ1-2; weak D call: TRBD1 (5 bases). CDR1 and CDR2 from the germline V gene are MNHEY and SMNVEV (reference sequence). V lost 3 bases, J lost 5 bases, and 10 bases lay in between. CDR3 length: 13 residues. CDR3 sequence: CASSLAQGYGYTF. CDR3 in DNA: TGTGCCAGCAGTTTGGCGCAGGGATATGGCTACACCTTC.

Relative to its sample, this clonotype is medium-sized. This chain joins TRBV28 and TRBJ2-7, with 8 positions matching TRBD1. The CDR3 has 15 residues. Per the germline V gene, CDR1 is MDHEN and CDR2 is SYDVKM. J gave up 2 bases and V 1 base, and 4 bases lay outside the gene matches. The CDR3 region has the DNA TGTGCCAGCAGTTTATTTTGGGACAGGACCTACGAGCAGTACTTC. Translation: CASSLFWDRTYEQYF.

This clonotype was counted many times. The J gene is TRBJ2-7, the V gene TRBV9, with 8 bases identical to TRBD1. CDR1 is SGDLS, CDR2 YYNGEE, per germline. V lost 4 bases to trimming and J lost 6 bases; unmatched junction nucleotides: 9. CDR3 length: 14 residues. CDR3 protein: CASSSGGVGFEQYF. CDR3 nucleotides: TGTGCCAGCAGCTCAGGGGGCGTAGGGTTCGAGCAGTACTTC.

V is TRBV7-6 and J is TRBJ2-7; a weak D match, TRBD1 (5 bases). The CDR3 runs 15 residues. Germline CDR1 and CDR2: SGHVS and FNYEAQ. V dropped 5 bases and J dropped 4 bases, with 18 bases sitting between them. As DNA, the CDR3 is TGTGCCAGCAGCCCAACGGACATTCGGTTGTACGAGCAGTACTTC. As protein: CASSPTDIRLYEQYF.

Many counts were recorded for this clonotype. The rearrangement uses TRBV9 and TRBJ2-1; TRBD1 might be the D (6 bases). The CDR3 totals 14 residues. Per the germline V gene, CDR1 is SGDLS and CDR2 is YYNGEE. Trimming cost V 8 bases and J 4 bases, with 16 bases left between them. The CDR3 nucleotides are TGTGCCAGTTCACGGACAGCTACGTACAATGAGCAGTTCTTC. Translation: CASSRTATYNEQFF.

Details on this clonotype: Since a much larger clone is just one base distant, this may be a read error. The chain employs TRBV7-9 and TRBJ2-5, with D possibly being TRBD2 (5 bases). Germline CDR1 and CDR2: SEHNR and FQNEAQ (reference sequence). V lost 4 bases and J 2 bases, leaving 11 bases between the germline ends. The CDR3 runs 14 residues. The CDR3 DNA reads as TGTGCCAGCAGCTCGGGGTGTGGGCAAGAGACCCAGTACTTC. It codes for CASSSGCGQETQYF. The complete variable domain, with remaining parts taken from reference TRBV7-9 and TRBJ2-5, reads DTGVSQNPRHKITKRGQNVTFRCDPISEHNRLYWYRQTLGQGPEFLTYFQNEAQLEKSRLLSDRFSAERPKGSFSTLEIQRTEQGDSAMYLCASSSGCGQETQYFGPGTRLLVL.

As concerns this clonotype: This may come from a read error, since a much larger clone is one base off. This chain links TRBV7-2 with TRBJ2-5; tentative D call: TRBD2 (5 bases). Germline loops: CDR1 SGHTA, CDR2 FQGNSA. The CDR3 loop spans 15 amino acids. CDR3 DNA: TGTGCCAGCAGCTCCCTGGGCACCAACGGGGAGATCCAGTACTTC. Residues: CASSSLGTNGEIQYF. Together with reference TRBV7-2 and TRBJ2-5, the CDR3 gives the full variable domain: GAGVSQSPSNKVTEKGKDVELRCDPISGHTALYWYRQSLGQGLEFLIYFQGNSAPDKSGLPSDRFSAERTGGSVSTLTIQRTQQEDSAVYLCASSSLGTNGEIQYFGPGTRLLVL.

This clonotype was detected many times. This sequence joins TRBV18 and TRBJ1-5; a weak D match, TRBD1 (6 bases). Germline lookup yields CDR1 KGHSH and CDR2 LQKENI. Trimming pared 0 bases from V and 4 bases from J, leaving 16 bases between. This CDR3 comprises 17 residues. The DNA for the CDR3 is TGTGCCAGCTCACCACCTGCGGGGGGCGCCGGGAATCAGCCCCAGCATTTT. This sequence encodes CASSPPAGGAGNQPQHF.

Note on this clonotype: A much larger clone differs by one base, so this may be a read error. This chain connects TRBV24-1 to TRBJ2-7; no definite D call. Between the trimmed V and J ends, which lost 9 bases and 3 bases, there was a span of 14 bases. The CDR3 covers 13 residues. CDR1 is KGHDR and CDR2 is SFDVKD in the germline V gene. The CDR3 nucleotides read TGTGCCACCCCCCCGTTGCGACACTACGAGCAGTACTTC. Its protein is CATPPLRHYEQYF.

A note on this clonotype: At one end, the junction sequence differs from germline, possibly due to a read error. The chain joins TRBV5-1 to TRBJ2-3; 8 bases match TRBD2. CDR3 length: 15 amino acids. Germline assignment: CDR1 SGHRS and CDR2 YFSETQ. The chain's CDR3 is CSSSNTGTSPDTQYF. As DNA, the CDR3 is TGCTCCAGCAGCAACACCGGGACTAGTCCAGATACTCAGTATTTT.

In this sample, this clonotype turned up once. The gene calls are TRBV28 and TRBJ2-7; the match to TRBD1 covers 9 bases. The length of the CDR3 is 13 residues. Germline V lookup: CDR1 MDHEN, CDR2 SYDVKM. Trimming removed 7 bases from V and 1 base from J; junction bases left unmatched: 2. The CDR3, as DNA: TGTGCCAGCAAGGGACAGGGTTCCTACGAGCAGTACTTC. Its protein is CASKGQGSYEQYF.

This clonotype was seen repeatedly, ten times or more. This chain connects TRBV20-1 to TRBJ2-1, with a weak D call TRBD2 (5 bases). The germline V gene has CDR1 DFQATT and CDR2 SNEGSKA (reference sequence). Deletions cut 3 bases from V and 1 base from J, with 25 bases between. This CDR3 has 19 residues. The CDR3 nucleotides read TGCAGTGCTAGTCTTGGTTCCCCCCGGAGGTTGGGGTCCTACAATGAGCAGTTCTTC. Its protein product is CSASLGSPRRLGSYNEQFF.